This T cell receptor (beta chain) originates from a study of tumor and adjacent non-tumor tissue in lung cancer. Overall study results and limits: Shorter survival was associated with higher TCR diversity in tumors.

Worth noting for this clonotype: Its antigen is still unknown. The final CDR3 position lacks the conserved phenylalanine or tryptophan, pointing to a likely read error.

A modified ARM-PCR protocol with three rounds of nested PCR amplified TCRbeta. MiXCR, applied by TCRdb to the multiplex PCR reads, yields one record per CDR3 protein. The sample lists approximately 80,000 distinct CDR3 sequences, 70% to 90% occurring once. CDR1 is MNHNS, CDR2 SASEGT, per germline. CDR3 length equals 16 residues. RNA was extracted from bulk tissue without any cell sorting. More than 3 cm separated this lung sample from the edge of the tumor. This chain links TRBV6-1 with TRBJ1-2; D not resolved. The source of this sequence is a man in his 60s with non-small cell lung cancer. Material for sequencing was distant non-tumor lung tissue. The CDR3 sequence is CTSSERVFEGRYGYTL. CDR3 bases: TGTACCAGCAGTGAACGGGTTTTTGAAGGACGCTATGGCTACACCCTC.